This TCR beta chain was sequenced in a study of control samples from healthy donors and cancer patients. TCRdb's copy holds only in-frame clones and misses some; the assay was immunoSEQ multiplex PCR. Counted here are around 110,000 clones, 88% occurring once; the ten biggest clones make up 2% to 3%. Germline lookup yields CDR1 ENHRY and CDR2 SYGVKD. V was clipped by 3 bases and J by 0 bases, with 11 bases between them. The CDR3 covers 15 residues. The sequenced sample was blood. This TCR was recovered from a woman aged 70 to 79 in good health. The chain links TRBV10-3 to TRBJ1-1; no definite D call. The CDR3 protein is CAISDNGVMNTEAFF. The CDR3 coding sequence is TGTGCCATCAGTGATAACGGGGTGATGAACACTGAAGCTTTCTTT.